This T cell receptor (beta chain) is drawn from a study of long-term antiretroviral therapy in people with HIV. Study-wide results and limits: ART preceded a rise in diversity that nonetheless stayed lower than in transplant donor controls.

To note about this clone: Its matching antigen is unknown.

Every one of the participants with HIV received treatment in the United States. Sequencing relied on immunoSEQ assay v3.0, run at survey level. Each sample had sequencing targeting roughly 35,000-55,000 T-cell genomes. Using immunoSEQ multiplex PCR, the repertoire was profiled, and TCRdb retains in-frame clones only, with some absent. The sample has tens of thousands of clones; around 83% are singletons. Sequencing was performed on unsorted PBMCs, taken 0.2 years after starting antiretroviral therapy. The receptor was isolated from a woman aged 25 to 45 with HIV.

CDR3 region: CASSSRVNGNTIYF. CDR3 nucleotide sequence: TGCGCCAGCAGCTCTCGGGTTAACGGAAACACCATATATTTT. The rearrangement uses TRBV4-1 and TRBJ1-3; D unresolved. CDR1 and CDR2 (germline): MGHRA, YSYEKL. V lost 5 bases and J 4 bases, leaving 12 bases between the germline ends. This CDR3 comprises 14 residues.